These 22 T cell receptor beta chains originate from one sample sequenced in a study of OX40 agonist ivuxolimab in advanced cancers. TCRdb's table, derived via immunoSEQ multiplex PCR, lists solely in-frame clones and lacks some. The sample shows some 80,000 clones, around 86% of them seen only once. The sequenced sample was CD4+ or CD8+ T cells sorted from blood, obtained in a trial of the OX40 agonist ivuxolimab. These receptors came from an adult with an advanced solid tumor such as melanoma, head and neck, liver or kidney cancer.

The chain couples TRBV6-5 to TRBJ1-4, with D maybe TRBD1 (5 bases). Trimming took 2 bases from V and 6 from J, leaving 7 bases between them. The CDR3 sequence is 13 residues long. The germline V gene has CDR1 MNHEY and CDR2 SVGAGI. CDR3 sequence reads: CASSYIGDEKLFF. CDR3 sequence (DNA): TGTGCCAGCAGTTACATAGGGGATGAAAAACTGTTTTTT.

V is TRBV27 and J is TRBJ2-7, with a possible D match to TRBD2 (5 bases). Per the germline V gene, CDR1 is MNHEY and CDR2 is SMNVEV (reference sequence). The V end was cut by 3 bases, the J end by 3 bases, with 9 bases between. There are 13 residues in the CDR3. In nucleotides, the CDR3 is TGTGCCAGCAGTTTCAGGACTGACTACGAGCAGTACTTC. It is translated as CASSFRTDYEQYF.

The chain combines TRBV5-1 with TRBJ2-7; the D gene is possibly TRBD1 (6 bases). The CDR3 runs to 14 residues. Germline CDR1 SGHRS, CDR2 YFSETQ. Trimming left V 4 bases short and J 1 base short, with 12 bases between. CDR3 amino acids: CASSVRDTSYEQYF. The CDR3 nucleotides read TGCGCCAGCAGCGTCCGGGACACGTCCTACGAGCAGTACTTC.

This clone was seen a few times. J is TRBJ1-4 and V is TRBV5-1; maybe TRBD1 (5 bases). The CDR3 sequence is 15 residues long. V was cut by 0 bases and J by 8 bases, with 14 bases left in between. Germline assignment: CDR1 SGHRS and CDR2 YFSETQ. CDR3 sequence reads: CASSLESREGEKLFF. The CDR3 bases are TGCGCCAGCAGCTTGGAGTCCAGGGAAGGAGAAAAACTGTTTTTT.

This clone was found a few times. J is TRBJ2-2 and V is TRBV5-6; unclear D gene. The CDR3 extends over 11 amino acids. Trimming took off 4 bases at V and 6 bases at J, with 4 bases between the two ends. Germline assignment: CDR1 SGHDT and CDR2 YYEEEE. The DNA for the CDR3 is TGTGCCAGCAGCAAGGCCGGGGAGCTGTTTTTT. This sequence encodes CASSKAGELFF.

The chain carries TRBV5-6 and TRBJ2-1; possible D gene TRBD1, 6 bases. The V and J ends lost 2 bases and 9 bases respectively, with 9 bases between them. The CDR3 totals 12 residues. CDR1 SGHDT and CDR2 YYEEEE come from the germline V gene. This CDR3 reads CASSLTGLEQFF. CDR3 coding DNA: TGTGCCAGCAGCTTAACAGGGCTTGAGCAGTTCTTC.

The chain carries TRBV25-1 and TRBJ2-1, with a possible D match to TRBD2 (5 bases). Germline assignment: CDR1 MGHDK and CDR2 SYGVNS. The CDR3 runs 14 residues. V lost 1 base and J lost 7, with 11 bases in between. In DNA form, the CDR3 reads TGTGCCAGCAGTGAATTACGGGAACGTAATGAGCAGTTCTTC. It is translated as CASSELRERNEQFF.

The chain employs TRBV23-1 and TRBJ2-2, with D possibly matching TRBD1 (5 bases). TRBV23-1 is identified as an open reading frame with a role that is uncertain. Trimming took off 0 bases at V and 0 bases at J, with 11 bases between the two ends. The CDR3 is made up of 17 amino acids. The CDR3 DNA reads as TGCGCCAGCAGTCAATCAAAGGGGCCCGCGAACACCGGGGAGCTGTTTTTT. Residues: CASSQSKGPANTGELFF.

This chain uses TRBV6-1 with TRBJ2-3, with D possibly TRBD1 on 5 matching bases. This CDR3 has 12 residues. V lost 6 bases to trimming and J lost 2 bases, with 6 bases between them. Germline CDR1 is MNHNS and CDR2 is SASEGT. Here the CDR3 DNA reads TGTGCCAGCAGGGACAACACAGATACGCAGTATTTT. Amino acid sequence: CASRDNTDTQYF.

On this clone: This same CDR3 is encoded by further DNA sequences in the sample. The chain joins TRBV4-2 to TRBJ2-7, with D possibly being TRBD2 (5 bases). Germline CDR1 and CDR2: LGHNA and YNFKEQ. The CDR3 is 15 amino acids. V lost 0 bases, J lost 0 bases, and 9 bases lay in between. Here the CDR3 DNA reads TGTGCCAGCAGCCAAGATCGGGGTTTCTCCTACGAGCAGTACTTC. As protein: CASSQDRGFSYEQYF.

This clone has just one count. V usage is TRBV6-6 and J usage is TRBJ2-6; D remains ambiguous. Germline V gives CDR1 MNHNY, CDR2 SVGAGI (reference sequence). V was clipped by 9 bases and J by 0 bases, with 12 bases between them. There are 15 residues in the CDR3. CDR3 in DNA: TGTGCCAGTTCAACTACTCTCTCTGGGGCCAACGTCCTGACTTTC. It translates to CASSTTLSGANVLTF.

The chain carries TRBV19 and TRBJ1-1; weak D call: TRBD1 (5 bases). V gave up 7 bases and J gave up 7 bases, with 13 bases separating them. This CDR3 region has 12 residues. Germline assignment: CDR1 LNHDA and CDR2 SQIVND (reference sequence). CDR3 in amino acids: CASTQGNGEAFF. The CDR3 DNA reads as TGTGCCAGTACCCAGGGTAATGGTGAAGCTTTCTTT.

The CDR3 nucleotides are TGTGCCAGCAGTCGGACCGGCGAGCAGTACTTC. Its protein product is CASSRTGEQYF. The genes are TRBV6-5 and TRBJ2-7; unclear D gene. CDR3 length: 11 amino acids. Germline-derived CDR1 and CDR2 are MNHEY and SVGAGI. Trimming pared 5 bases from V and 6 bases from J, leaving 8 bases between.

The chain links TRBV7-2 to TRBJ2-1, with 7 bases fitting TRBD2. The CDR3 runs to 15 residues. The V and J ends lost 0 bases and 7 bases, in that order; junction bases with no gene match: 6. Per germline, CDR1 SGHTA and CDR2 FQGNSA. This CDR3 is CASSLAAGVLNEQFF. DNA of the CDR3: TGTGCCAGCAGCTTAGCGGCGGGGGTATTGAATGAGCAGTTCTTC.

This clone has a single count. This chain links TRBV28 with TRBJ2-5, with D maybe TRBD2 (6 bases). Germline-derived CDR1 and CDR2 are MDHEN and SYDVKM. Trimming took 1 base from V and 1 from J, leaving 10 bases between them. The CDR3 length is 15 residues. CDR3 in DNA: TGTGCCAGCAGTTTATTTTTTAGCGGCCAAGAGACCCAGTACTTC. Residues: CASSLFFSGQETQYF. Using reference TRBV28 and TRBJ2-5 for the parts outside the CDR3, the full variable domain is DVKVTQSSRYLVKRTGEKVFLECVQDMDHENMFWYRQDPGLGLRLIYFSYDVKMKEKGDIPEGYSVSREKKERFSLILESASTNQTSMYLCASSLFFSGQETQYFGPGTRLLVL.

V is TRBV25-1 and J is TRBJ1-6; TRBD1 agrees at 7 bases. CDR3 length: 15 residues. Germline trimming cut 1 base from V and 7 bases from J; bases unmatched to any gene: 4. Germline CDR1 MGHDK, CDR2 SYGVNS. CDR3 in amino acids: CASSELRRGNSPLHF. DNA for the CDR3: TGTGCCAGCAGTGAATTACGCAGGGGGAATTCACCCCTCCACTTT.

This clone was recorded once. The CDR3 DNA sequence: TGCGCCAGCAGCTTGGGAGGGCCCTTTAACTATGGCTACACCTTC. Its protein product is CASSLGGPFNYGYTF. V is TRBV5-1 and J is TRBJ1-2; no reliable D call. Trimming shortened V by 0 bases and J by 1 base, and 10 bases separated the two germline ends. The CDR3 has 15 residues. From germline, CDR1 is SGHRS and CDR2 YFSETQ.

This chain uses TRBV9 with TRBJ2-7, with D possibly called TRBD1 or TRBD2 (5 bases each). Trimming pared 6 bases from V and 5 bases from J, leaving 18 bases between. The CDR3 spans 14 residues. Germline-derived CDR1 and CDR2 are SGDLS and YYNGEE. CDR3: CASTPFGDVDEQYF. The CDR3 nucleotides read TGTGCCAGCACCCCGTTCGGGGACGTGGACGAGCAGTACTTC. The full variable domain, its missing parts supplied by reference TRBV9 and TRBJ2-7, is DSGVTQTPKHLITATGQRVTLRCSPRSGDLSVYWYQQSLDQGLQFLIQYYNGEERAKGNILERFSAQQFPDLHSELNLSSLELGDSALYFCASTPFGDVDEQYFGPGTRLTVT.

The CDR3 nucleotides are TGTGCCAGTAGTAACTACGTTGGAGGCATGAACACTGAAGCTTTCTTT. Encoded protein: CASSNYVGGMNTEAFF. The rearrangement links TRBV19 to TRBJ1-1; D is unresolved. The CDR3 covers 16 residues. V lost 4 bases to trimming and J lost 0 bases, with 15 bases between them. Germline CDR1 reads LNHDA; CDR2 reads SQIVND (reference sequence).

V gene TRBV2 combines with J gene TRBJ2-7; possibly TRBD2 for D (5 bases). Germline V gene sequence: CDR1 SNHLY, CDR2 FYNNEI. Trimming pared 6 bases from V and 1 base from J, leaving 13 bases between. CDR3 length equals 14 residues. CDR3 region: CASSLVRRSYEQYF. The DNA of the CDR3 is TGTGCCAGCAGCTTAGTCAGGAGGTCCTACGAGCAGTACTTC.

CDR3 protein: CASSLLRSGSNQPQHF. The CDR3 DNA sequence: TGTGCCAGCAGCTTGTTAAGGTCTGGGAGCAATCAGCCCCAGCATTTT. V and J are TRBV5-6 and TRBJ1-5; D uncertain. CDR3 size: 16 residues. CDR1 and CDR2 from the germline V gene are SGHDT and YYEEEE. V lost 1 base and J 1 base, leaving 12 bases between the germline ends.

This clone has just a few counts. The gene calls are TRBV25-1 and TRBJ2-6; D possibly corresponds to TRBD2 (5 bases). This CDR3 has 16 amino acids. Trimming removed 1 base from V and 0 bases from J, with 7 bases in between. Per germline, CDR1 MGHDK and CDR2 SYGVNS. In nucleotides, the CDR3 is TGTGCCAGCAGTGAATGGGGAGCCTCTGGGGCCAACGTCCTGACTTTC. Amino acids: CASSEWGASGANVLTF.